The 5 T cell receptor beta chains reported below all come from one sample, sequenced in a study of blood T cells in healthy people across ages. The second PCR ran about 6 to 12 cycles with a sample-barcoded 5' primer and J-beta primers. Each CDR3 protein is one row after TCRdb ran MiXCR on the 5' RACE reads. The repertoire holds roughly 1.5 million distinct CDR3 sequences, with roughly 43% as singletons. The sample was blood. These receptor sequences come from a woman in her late teens or twenties in good health.

V gene TRBV5-1 combines with J gene TRBJ2-2; no clear D. CDR3 length: 16 amino acids. Germline V CDR1 and CDR2: SGHRS, YFSETQ. Trimming shortened V by 0 bases and J by 1 base, and 10 bases separated the two germline ends. CDR3 amino acids: CASSLARAGNTGELFF. CDR3 DNA: TGCGCCAGCAGCTTGGCTAGGGCAGGGAACACCGGGGAGCTGTTTTTT.

This clonotype has only one observation. This sequence joins TRBV20-1 and TRBJ1-1; D is ambiguous. V lost 6 bases to trimming and J lost 7 bases, with 9 bases between them. Germline values: CDR1 DFQATT, CDR2 SNEGSKA (reference sequence). The CDR3 is 10 amino acids. The CDR3 DNA reads TGCAGTGCGAGGACGGTTGAAGCTTTCTTT. This codes for CSARTVEAFF.

The chain recombines TRBV20-1 with TRBJ1-6, with D uncertain. This CDR3 contains 17 residues. Germline assignment: CDR1 DFQATT and CDR2 SNEGSKA (reference sequence). V dropped 0 bases and J dropped 7 bases, with 19 bases sitting between them. The CDR3, as DNA: TGCAGTGCTAGAGAGGAGCGAATGGGCCGGAGAAATTCACCCCTCCACTTT. This gives the protein CSAREERMGRRNSPLHF.

The chain recombines TRBV12-3 or TRBV12-4 with TRBJ2-7; D may correspond to TRBD1 or TRBD2 (5 bases each). The CDR3 length is 14 residues. The V gene lost 5 bases and the J gene lost 7 bases, with 18 bases spanning the gap. The CDR3 DNA is TGTGCCAGCAGTCCCTCCGGGGCCTACAATGAGCAGTACTTC. Its translation is CASSPSGAYNEQYF.

This clonotype has more than one count but fewer than ten. The rearrangement uses TRBV28 and TRBJ2-7; TRBD2 is a possible D gene (6 bases). The better agreement between TRBJ2-5 and the DNA end casts doubt on the J call. This CDR3 spans 14 amino acids. CDR1 MDHEN and CDR2 SYDVKM come from the germline V gene. The CDR3 sequence is CASSLSEGVKTQYF. The CDR3 coding sequence is TGTGCCAGCAGTTTATCGGAGGGCGTGAAGACCCAGTACTTC.